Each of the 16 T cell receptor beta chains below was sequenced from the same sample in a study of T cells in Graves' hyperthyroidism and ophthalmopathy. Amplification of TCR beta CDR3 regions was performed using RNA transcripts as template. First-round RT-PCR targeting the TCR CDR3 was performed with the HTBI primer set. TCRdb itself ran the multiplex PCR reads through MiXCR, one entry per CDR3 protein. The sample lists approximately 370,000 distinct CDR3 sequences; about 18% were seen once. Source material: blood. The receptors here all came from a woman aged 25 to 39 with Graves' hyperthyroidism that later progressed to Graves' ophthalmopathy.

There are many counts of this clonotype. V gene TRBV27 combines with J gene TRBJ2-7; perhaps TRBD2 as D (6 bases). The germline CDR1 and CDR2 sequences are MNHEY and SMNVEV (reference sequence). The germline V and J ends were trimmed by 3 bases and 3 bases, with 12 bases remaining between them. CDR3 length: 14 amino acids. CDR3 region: CASSFRAGFYEQYF. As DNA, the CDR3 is TGTGCCAGCAGTTTCCGGGCGGGATTCTACGAGCAGTACTTC.

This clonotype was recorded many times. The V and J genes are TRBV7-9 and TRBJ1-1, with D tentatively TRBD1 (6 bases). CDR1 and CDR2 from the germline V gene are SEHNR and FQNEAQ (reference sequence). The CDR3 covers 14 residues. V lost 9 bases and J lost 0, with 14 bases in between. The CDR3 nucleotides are TGTGCCAGTGTCACTGACAGGCTGAACACTGAAGCTTTCTTT. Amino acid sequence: CASVTDRLNTEAFF.

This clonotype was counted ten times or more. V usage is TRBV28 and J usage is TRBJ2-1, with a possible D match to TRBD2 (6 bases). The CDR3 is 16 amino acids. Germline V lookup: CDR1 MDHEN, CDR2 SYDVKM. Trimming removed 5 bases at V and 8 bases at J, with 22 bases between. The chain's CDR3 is CASSPQTSPRDDEQFF. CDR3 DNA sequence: TGTGCCAGCAGTCCCCAGACTAGTCCGCGTGACGATGAGCAGTTCTTC.

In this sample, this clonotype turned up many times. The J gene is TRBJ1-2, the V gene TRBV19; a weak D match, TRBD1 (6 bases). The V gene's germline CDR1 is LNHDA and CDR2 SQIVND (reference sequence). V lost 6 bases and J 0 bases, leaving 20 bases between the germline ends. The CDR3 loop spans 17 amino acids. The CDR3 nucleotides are TGTGCCAGTAGGCCCTCGGCAGGGGTCCTTACTAACTATGGCTACACCTTC. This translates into CASRPSAGVLTNYGYTF.

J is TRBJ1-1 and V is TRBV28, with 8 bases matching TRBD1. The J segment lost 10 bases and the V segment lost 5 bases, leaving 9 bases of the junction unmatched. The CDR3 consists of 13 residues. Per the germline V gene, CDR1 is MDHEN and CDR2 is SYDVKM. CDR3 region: CASSPRTGLGAFF. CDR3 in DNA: TGTGCCAGCAGTCCGCGGACAGGGCTTGGAGCTTTCTTT.

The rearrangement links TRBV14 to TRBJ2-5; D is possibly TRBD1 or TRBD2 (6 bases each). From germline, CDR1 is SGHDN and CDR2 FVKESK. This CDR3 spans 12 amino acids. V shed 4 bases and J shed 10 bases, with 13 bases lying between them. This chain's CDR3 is CASSLAGGNQYF. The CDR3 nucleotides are TGTGCCAGCAGCCTCGCCGGGGGCAACCAGTACTTC.

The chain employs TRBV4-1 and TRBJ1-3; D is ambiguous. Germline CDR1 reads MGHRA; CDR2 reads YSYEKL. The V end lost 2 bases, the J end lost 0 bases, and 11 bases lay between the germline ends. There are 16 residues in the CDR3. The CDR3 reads CASSQSHANSGNTIYF. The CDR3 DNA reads TGCGCCAGCAGCCAAAGTCACGCTAACTCTGGAAACACCATATATTTT.

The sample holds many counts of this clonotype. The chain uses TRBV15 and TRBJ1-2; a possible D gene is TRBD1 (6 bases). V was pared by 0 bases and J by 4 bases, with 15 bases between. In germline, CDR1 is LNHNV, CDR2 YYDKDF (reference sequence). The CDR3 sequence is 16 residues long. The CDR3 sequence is CATSRDRGFDSYGYTF. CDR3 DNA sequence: TGTGCCACCAGCAGAGATAGGGGGTTTGATAGCTATGGCTACACCTTC.

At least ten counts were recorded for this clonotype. This CDR3 is CASSDAELSSYEQYF. CDR3 sequence (DNA): TGCGCCAGCAGTGACGCCGAACTCAGCTCCTACGAGCAGTACTTC. The chain combines TRBV10-2 with TRBJ2-7; D is uncertain. Trimming stripped 3 bases from V and 0 bases from J, with 12 bases between. The CDR3 is made up of 15 amino acids. Looked up from germline, CDR1 is WSHSY and CDR2 is SAAADI.

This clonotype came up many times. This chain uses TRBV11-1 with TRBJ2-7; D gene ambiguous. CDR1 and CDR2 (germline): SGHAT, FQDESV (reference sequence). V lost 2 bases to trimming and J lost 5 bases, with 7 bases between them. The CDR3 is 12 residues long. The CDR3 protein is CASSLNRDEQYF. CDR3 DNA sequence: TGTGCCAGCAGCTTAAACCGGGACGAGCAGTACTTC.

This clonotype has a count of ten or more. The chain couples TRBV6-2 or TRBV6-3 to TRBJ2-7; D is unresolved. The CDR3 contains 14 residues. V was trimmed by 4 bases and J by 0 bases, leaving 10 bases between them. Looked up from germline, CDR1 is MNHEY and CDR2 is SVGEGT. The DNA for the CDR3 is TGTGCCAGCAGTTCATTGGGGAACTCCTACGAGCAGTACTTC. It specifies CASSSLGNSYEQYF.

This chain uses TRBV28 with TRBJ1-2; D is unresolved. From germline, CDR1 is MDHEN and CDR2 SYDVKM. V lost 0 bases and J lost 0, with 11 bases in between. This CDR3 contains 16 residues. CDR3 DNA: TGTGCCAGCAGTTTATGGGTGGACGGTTCTAACTATGGCTACACCTTC. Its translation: CASSLWVDGSNYGYTF.

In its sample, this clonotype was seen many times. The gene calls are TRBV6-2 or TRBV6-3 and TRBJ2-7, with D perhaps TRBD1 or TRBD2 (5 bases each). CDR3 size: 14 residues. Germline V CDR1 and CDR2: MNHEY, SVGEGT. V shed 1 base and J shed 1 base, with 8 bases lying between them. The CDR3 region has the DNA TGTGCCAGCAGTTACTGGGGCGGGTCCTACGAGCAGTACTTC. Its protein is CASSYWGGSYEQYF.

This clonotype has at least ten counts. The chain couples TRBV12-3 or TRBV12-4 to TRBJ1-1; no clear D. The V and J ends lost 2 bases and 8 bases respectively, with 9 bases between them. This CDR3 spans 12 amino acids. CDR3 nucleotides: TGTGCCAGCAGTTTAAACGCGGGGGAAGCTTTCTTT. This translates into CASSLNAGEAFF.

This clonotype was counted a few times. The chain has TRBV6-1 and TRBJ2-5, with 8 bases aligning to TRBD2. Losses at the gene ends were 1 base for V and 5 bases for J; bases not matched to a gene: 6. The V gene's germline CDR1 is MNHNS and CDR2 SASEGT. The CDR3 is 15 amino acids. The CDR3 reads CASSEGGGGLETQYF. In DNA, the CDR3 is TGTGCCAGCAGTGAAGGGGGCGGGGGGTTGGAGACCCAGTACTTC.

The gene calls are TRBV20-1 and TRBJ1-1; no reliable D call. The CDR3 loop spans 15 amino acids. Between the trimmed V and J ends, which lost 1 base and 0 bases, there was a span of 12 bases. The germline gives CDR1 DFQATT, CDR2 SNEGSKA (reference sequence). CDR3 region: CSARGFRELNTEAFF. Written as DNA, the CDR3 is TGCAGTGCTAGAGGGTTTCGGGAACTGAACACTGAAGCTTTCTTT.